Below, 30 T cell receptor beta chains from the same sample are listed, as sequenced in a study of radiation and T cells in renal cell carcinoma. Specified time point: blood 4 weeks post-SBRT, at nephrectomy. Treatment of the sample: 15 Gy SBRT to primary tumor, nephrectomy 4 weeks later. Repertoires were generated with immunoSEQ multiplex PCR, while TCRdb's copy carries only in-frame clones and drops some. Here the sample spans approximately 170,000 clones, about 88% being singletons. The input for sequencing was blood, taken from a patient whose treatment included radiotherapy and nephrectomy. The source is a woman aged 45-65 years with renal cell carcinoma.

The chain links TRBV5-1 to TRBJ1-1; maybe TRBD1 (5 bases). Trimming pared 4 bases from V and 5 bases from J, leaving 15 bases between. The CDR3 runs 14 residues. CDR1 is SGHRS and CDR2 is YFSETQ in the germline V gene. CDR3 region: CASSPRDGGTEAFF. CDR3 in DNA: TGCGCCAGCAGCCCCCGGGACGGCGGGACTGAAGCTTTCTTT. Using reference TRBV5-1 and TRBJ1-1 for the parts outside the CDR3, the full variable domain is KAGVTQTPRYLIKTRGQQVTLSCSPISGHRSVSWYQQTPGQGLQFLFEYFSETQRNKGNFPGRFSGRQFSNSRSEMNVSTLELGDSALYLCASSPRDGGTEAFFGQGTRLTVV.

The J gene is TRBJ2-7, the V gene TRBV5-3; D not certain. TRBV5-3 is marked as an open reading frame, function uncertain. V lost 4 bases to trimming and J lost 0 bases, with 8 bases between them. The CDR3 spans 13 residues. CDR3 sequence (DNA): TGTGCCAGAAGCCCCCGTCCCTCCTACGAGCAGTACTTC. This translates into CARSPRPSYEQYF.

The genes are TRBV7-2 and TRBJ2-3; the D is unclear. Germline lookup yields CDR1 SGHTA and CDR2 FQGNSA. The V gene lost 5 bases and the J gene lost 2 bases, with 8 bases spanning the gap. The CDR3 totals 13 residues. The CDR3 coding sequence is TGTGCCAGCAGCCGAGCTTACACAGATACGCAGTATTTT. The encoded protein is CASSRAYTDTQYF. Filled out from reference TRBV7-2 and TRBJ2-3, the complete variable domain reads GAGVSQSPSNKVTEKGKDVELRCDPISGHTALYWYRQSLGQGLEFLIYFQGNSAPDKSGLPSDRFSAERTGGSVSTLTIQRTQQEDSAVYLCASSRAYTDTQYFGPGTRLTVL.

The V and J genes are TRBV2 and TRBJ2-7; tentatively, D is TRBD1 or TRBD2 (5 bases each). Trimming pared 6 bases from V and 4 bases from J, leaving 19 bases between. The CDR3 consists of 15 residues. Germline lookup yields CDR1 SNHLY and CDR2 FYNNEI. CDR3 amino acids: CASSAPGPPFYEQYF. The CDR3 DNA reads TGTGCCAGCAGCGCCCCGGGACCCCCGTTTTACGAGCAGTACTTC. The entire variable domain, with the rest obtained from reference TRBV2 and TRBJ2-7, is as follows: EPEVTQTPSHQVTQMGQEVILRCVPISNHLYFYWYRQILGQKVEFLVSFYNNEISEKSEIFDDQFSVERPDGSNFTLKIRSTKLEDSAMYFCASSAPGPPFYEQYFGPGTRLTVT.

This sequence joins TRBV11-2 and TRBJ1-5, with 9 bases matching TRBD1. This CDR3 spans 15 amino acids. The trim removed 3 bases at V and 1 base at J, leaving 1 base unmatched. Germline CDR1 SGHAT, CDR2 FQNNGV. CDR3 amino acids: CASSLTGGSNQPQHF. The CDR3 DNA follows: TGTGCCAGCAGCTTGACAGGGGGGAGCAATCAGCCCCAGCATTTT.

The V and J genes are TRBV5-6 and TRBJ1-1, with D possibly being TRBD1 (6 bases). CDR1 is SGHDT and CDR2 is YYEEEE in the germline V gene. Trimming stripped 1 base from V and 5 bases from J, with 15 bases between. The CDR3 spans 15 residues. Here the CDR3 DNA reads TGTGCCAGCAGCTTGAATTCGGGGGCAAGGACTGAAGCTTTCTTT. As protein: CASSLNSGARTEAFF.

The V gene is TRBV9, the J gene TRBJ1-6; TRBD1 matches at 8 bases. The CDR3 is 15 residues long. Germline V gene sequence: CDR1 SGDLS, CDR2 YYNGEE. With 0 bases clipped from V and 7 bases from J, the junction kept 3 bases outside the gene matches. CDR3 sequence: CASSVGRGRNSPLHF. CDR3 bases: TGTGCCAGCAGCGTAGGCAGGGGGCGGAATTCACCCCTCCACTTT.

This chain connects TRBV11-2 to TRBJ2-5, with D perhaps TRBD1 or TRBD2 (5 bases each). V was trimmed by 4 bases and J by 5 bases, leaving 14 bases between them. The CDR3 has 14 amino acids. Germline-derived CDR1 and CDR2 are SGHAT and FQNNGV. CDR3 protein: CASSSQGVRETQYF. For the CDR3, the DNA is TGTGCCAGCAGCTCTCAGGGAGTTAGGGAGACCCAGTACTTC. Based on the CDR3 plus reference TRBV11-2 and TRBJ2-5, the full variable domain is EAGVAQSPRYKIIEKRQSVAFWCNPISGHATLYWYQQILGQGPKLLIQFQNNGVVDDSQLPKDRFSAERLKGVDSTLKIQPAKLEDSAVYLCASSSQGVRETQYFGPGTRLLVL.

The genes are TRBV7-9 and TRBJ2-1; D is ambiguous. Trimming pared 2 bases from V and 8 bases from J, leaving 7 bases between. CDR1 and CDR2 from the germline V gene are SEHNR and FQNEAQ (reference sequence). The CDR3 is 12 residues long. The CDR3 coding sequence is TGTGCCAGCAGCTTAATTACGGATGAGCAGTTCTTC. Its protein product is CASSLITDEQFF.

The chain recombines TRBV2 with TRBJ2-1, with D tentatively TRBD2 (6 bases). The germline V gene encodes CDR1 SNHLY and CDR2 FYNNEI. The CDR3 is made up of 18 amino acids. Trimming took off 5 bases at V and 2 bases at J, with 22 bases between the two ends. The CDR3 sequence is CASSQTSLRLSPYNEQFF. DNA for the CDR3: TGTGCCAGCAGTCAGACTAGTTTAAGATTATCCCCCTACAATGAGCAGTTCTTC.

V and J are TRBV19 and TRBJ2-3; TRBD1 matches at 7 bases. The germline gives CDR1 LNHDA, CDR2 SQIVND (reference sequence). The ends lost 7 bases at V and 2 bases at J; junction bases unmatched: 6. The CDR3 runs 14 residues. CDR3 protein: CASNHRGFTDTQYF. The DNA for the CDR3 is TGTGCCAGTAATCACAGGGGATTCACAGATACGCAGTATTTT.

The count of this clone is one. This chain joins TRBV23-1 and TRBJ2-7; D is ambiguous. TRBV23-1 is labeled an ORF, and its function is uncertain. The CDR3 is 11 residues long. Trimming pared 0 bases from V and 7 bases from J, leaving 4 bases between. The CDR3 sequence: CASSQSVEQYF. The CDR3 coding sequence is TGCGCCAGCAGTCAATCAGTTGAGCAGTACTTC.

V gene TRBV4-1 combines with J gene TRBJ2-1, with unresolved D. V was cut by 1 base and J by 2 bases, with 9 bases left in between. Germline V gene data show CDR1 as MGHRA and CDR2 as YSYEKL. The CDR3 covers 15 residues. Written as DNA, the CDR3 is TGCGCCAGCAGCCAAGCGGCTACCACCTACAATGAGCAGTTCTTC. This encodes CASSQAATTYNEQFF.

This rearrangement joins TRBV2 to TRBJ2-5; 8 bases match TRBD1. Germline-derived CDR1 and CDR2 are SNHLY and FYNNEI. V shed 5 bases, J shed 2 bases, and the junction held 7 bases outside the gene matches. The CDR3 extends over 15 amino acids. The CDR3: CASSHRDRPQETQYF. DNA of the CDR3: TGTGCCAGCAGTCACCGGGACAGGCCACAAGAGACCCAGTACTTC.

The gene calls are TRBV7-2 and TRBJ1-5, with D maybe TRBD1 (6 bases). The germline CDR1 and CDR2 sequences are SGHTA and FQGNSA. V lost 5 bases to trimming and J lost 1 base, with 12 bases between them. CDR3 length equals 15 residues. The CDR3 protein is CASSVQGWSNQPQHF. The CDR3 DNA follows: TGTGCCAGCAGCGTACAGGGATGGAGCAATCAGCCCCAGCATTTT.

The chain recombines TRBV5-4 with TRBJ1-2; no firm D call. The CDR3 length is 14 residues. Germline CDR1 SGHNT, CDR2 YYREEE (reference sequence). Trimming took off 5 bases at V and 9 bases at J, with 20 bases between the two ends. CDR3: CASRSGVDLSRYTF. CDR3 DNA sequence: TGTGCCAGCAGGTCCGGAGTGGACTTATCGCGCTACACCTTC.

The chain employs TRBV5-4 and TRBJ2-1, with 11 bases identical to TRBD1. From germline, CDR1 is SGHNT and CDR2 YYREEE (reference sequence). There are 16 residues in the CDR3. V trimming: 5 bases; J trimming: 0 bases; junction bases outside the gene matches: 4. Here the CDR3 DNA reads TGTGCCAGCAGACCCGGGACAGGGGGCTCCTACAATGAGCAGTTCTTC. Its protein is CASRPGTGGSYNEQFF.

This clone was recorded once. The chain couples TRBV9 to TRBJ2-3; possible D gene TRBD2, 6 bases. Per the germline V gene, CDR1 is SGDLS and CDR2 is YYNGEE. V shed 3 bases and J shed 2 bases, with 16 bases lying between them. The CDR3 runs 16 residues. The CDR3 region is CASSALTGLDTDTQYF. The DNA for the CDR3 is TGTGCCAGCAGCGCCCTCACGGGACTCGACACAGATACGCAGTATTTT.

The V gene is TRBV6-5, the J gene TRBJ1-5, with 7 bases that match TRBD1. Germline values: CDR1 MNHEY, CDR2 SVGAGI. Trimming cost V 10 bases and J 4 bases; bases outside gene matches: 10. The CDR3 extends over 14 amino acids. For the CDR3, the DNA is TGTGCCACCGGAGACGACAGGGATAATCAGCCCCAGCATTTT. Residues: CATGDDRDNQPQHF.

The chain has TRBV6-1 and TRBJ1-5, with 7 bases aligning to TRBD1. V dropped 3 bases and J dropped 0; count of bases not matched to a gene: 5. This CDR3 has 16 residues. Germline V gives CDR1 MNHNS, CDR2 SASEGT. The chain's CDR3 is CASSDRDSHSNQPQHF. The DNA of the CDR3 is TGTGCCAGCAGTGATAGGGACAGTCATAGCAATCAGCCCCAGCATTTT.

This clone is a singleton in its sample. The V and J genes are TRBV6-5 and TRBJ1-4; the match to TRBD1 covers 7 bases. Germline CDR1 and CDR2: MNHEY and SVGAGI. The CDR3 covers 15 residues. V lost 5 bases, J lost 5 bases, and 8 bases stayed unmatched. The chain's CDR3 is CASSPRTGKNEKLFF. In nucleotides, the CDR3 is TGTGCCAGCAGTCCCCGGACAGGAAAGAATGAAAAACTGTTTTTT.

The V and J genes are TRBV6-1 and TRBJ2-7; the D is unclear. Trimming removed 2 bases from V and 3 bases from J, with 2 bases in between. The germline V gene has CDR1 MNHNS and CDR2 SASEGT. The CDR3 extends over 11 amino acids. The CDR3 is CASSELYEQYF. CDR3 nucleotides: TGTGCCAGCAGTGAACTCTACGAGCAGTACTTC.

J is TRBJ1-1 and V is TRBV6-4; the D is unclear. The V end lost 6 bases, the J end lost 6 bases, and 17 bases lay between the germline ends. Germline CDR1 is MRHNA and CDR2 is SNTAGT. The CDR3 runs 14 residues. CDR3 nucleotides: TGTGCCAGCAGCCCCGACTCGGGGTTCTCTGAAGCTTTCTTT. This sequence encodes CASSPDSGFSEAFF.

The CDR3 loop reads CATQVSQKYNEQFF. The CDR3 region has the DNA TGCGCCACCCAGGTTTCACAGAAGTACAATGAGCAGTTCTTC. The genes are TRBV5-1 and TRBJ2-1; D is ambiguous. The CDR3 consists of 14 residues. Germline-derived CDR1 and CDR2 are SGHRS and YFSETQ. Trimming removed 9 bases from V and 4 bases from J, with 17 bases in between.

The V gene is TRBV6-5, the J gene TRBJ1-2, with a weak D call TRBD1 (6 bases). Trimming took 5 bases from V and 5 from J, leaving 15 bases between them. The CDR3 contains 14 residues. The germline V gene encodes CDR1 MNHEY and CDR2 SVGAGI. CDR3 sequence reads: CASSLDRLGYGYTF. CDR3 coding DNA: TGTGCCAGCAGTCTTGACAGGTTAGGGTATGGCTACACCTTC.

The chain joins TRBV19 to TRBJ2-2, with D hard to call. Germline CDR1 and CDR2: LNHDA and SQIVND (reference sequence). The CDR3 loop spans 13 amino acids. V was pared by 4 bases and J by 5 bases, with 8 bases between. This CDR3 reads CASSTHRTGELFF. The CDR3 DNA sequence: TGTGCCAGTAGTACACACCGGACCGGGGAGCTGTTTTTT.

V is TRBV6-5 and J is TRBJ1-1, with TRBD1 as a possible D gene (5 bases). The CDR3 is made up of 13 amino acids. The V gene lost 6 bases and the J gene lost 1 base, with 9 bases spanning the gap. The germline V gene has CDR1 MNHEY and CDR2 SVGAGI. CDR3 in amino acids: CASRRQTNTEAFF. The CDR3 DNA sequence: TGTGCCAGCAGGCGACAGACGAACACTGAAGCTTTCTTT.

The chain joins TRBV7-9 to TRBJ1-5, with TRBD1 as a possible D gene (5 bases). Per germline, CDR1 SEHNR and CDR2 FQNEAQ (reference sequence). V was cut by 0 bases and J by 0 bases, with 12 bases left in between. The CDR3 is 17 residues long. CDR3 region: CASSLATDSYSNQPQHF. In nucleotides, the CDR3 is TGTGCCAGCAGCTTAGCGACAGACTCCTATAGCAATCAGCCCCAGCATTTT.

The genes are TRBV11-2 and TRBJ1-3, with D possibly matching TRBD1 (6 bases). V lost 1 base and J 2 bases, leaving 12 bases between the germline ends. Germline assignment: CDR1 SGHAT and CDR2 FQNNGV. The CDR3 loop spans 16 amino acids. CDR3 in amino acids: CASSLVSAGAGNTIYF. CDR3 sequence (DNA): TGTGCCAGCAGCTTAGTTTCCGCAGGGGCTGGAAACACCATATATTTT.

This clone was counted only a few times. The same CDR3 is also encoded by other DNA sequences in this sample. The chain employs TRBV7-9 and TRBJ1-1; TRBD1 is a possible D gene (5 bases). With 6 bases removed from V and 1 base from J, the gap between germline ends came to 9 bases. The CDR3 loop spans 13 amino acids. CDR1 SEHNR and CDR2 FQNEAQ come from the germline V gene (reference sequence). The CDR3 coding sequence is TGTGCCAGCAGTTTACAGGAGAACACTGAAGCTTTCTTT. This sequence encodes CASSLQENTEAFF.